This T cell receptor beta chain was captured by sequencing in a study of PD-L1 blockade in urothelial cancer. Germline loops: CDR1 SGHRS, CDR2 YFSETQ. Trimming took 4 bases from V and 0 from J, leaving 8 bases between them. The length of the CDR3 is 14 residues. Repertoires were generated with immunoSEQ multiplex PCR, while TCRdb's copy carries only in-frame clones and drops some. This sample yields roughly 60,000 clones, of which around 80% are seen a single time; about 4.5% belongs to the top ten. This clone has only a few counts. The chain is built from TRBV5-1 and TRBJ1-3; D unresolved. The receptor's source is a man between 65 and 80 years old with urothelial cancer. The source was PBMCs, collected around atezolizumab (anti-PD-L1) treatment. DNA of the CDR3: TGCGCCAGCAGCGGTGGCGGCTCTGGAAACACCATATATTTT. Its protein product is CASSGGGSGNTIYF.